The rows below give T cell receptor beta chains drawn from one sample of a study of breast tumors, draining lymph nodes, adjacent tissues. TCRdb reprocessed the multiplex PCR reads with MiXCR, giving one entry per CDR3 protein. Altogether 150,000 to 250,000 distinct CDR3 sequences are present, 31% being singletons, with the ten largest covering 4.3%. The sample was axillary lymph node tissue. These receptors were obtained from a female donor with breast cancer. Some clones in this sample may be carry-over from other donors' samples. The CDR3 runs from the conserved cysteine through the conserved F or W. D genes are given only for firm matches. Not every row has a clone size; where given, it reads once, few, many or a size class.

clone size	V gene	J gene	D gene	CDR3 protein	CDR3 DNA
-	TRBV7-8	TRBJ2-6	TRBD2	CASSLSSTSGANVLTF	TGTGCCAGCAGCTTATCCTCGACTAGCGGGGCCAACGTCCTGACTTTC
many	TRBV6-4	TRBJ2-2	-	CASSLAGNTGELFF	TGCGCCAGCAGCTTGGCTGGTAACACCGGGGAGCTGTTTTTT
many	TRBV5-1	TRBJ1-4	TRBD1	CASSPTTGRHEKLFF	TGCGCCAGCAGCCCGACGACAGGGAGGCATGAAAAACTGTTTTTT
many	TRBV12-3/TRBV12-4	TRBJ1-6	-	CASSLGVGHSPLHF	TGTGCCAGCAGTTTAGGGGTGGGTCATTCACCCCTCCACTTT
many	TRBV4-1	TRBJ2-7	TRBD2	CASSLRADLGLYEQYF	TGCGCCAGCAGCCTAAGAGCGGATTTGGGACTATACGAGCAGTACTTC
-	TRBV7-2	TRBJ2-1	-	CAGSLEGGGEQFF	TGTGCCGGCAGCTTAGAAGGAGGGGGCGAGCAGTTCTTC
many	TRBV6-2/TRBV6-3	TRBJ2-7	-	CASIPRDKTYEQYF	TGTGCCAGCATCCCGAGGGACAAAACCTACGAGCAGTACTTC
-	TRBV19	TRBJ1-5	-	CASSPRTSHEHF	TGTGCCAGTAGTCCCCGGACGTCACACGAGCATTTT
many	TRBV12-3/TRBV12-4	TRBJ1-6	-	CASSFSLGLRTQGRRLHF	TGTGCCAGCAGTTTCTCCCTGGGCCTTAGGACCCAGGGTCGTCGCCTCCACTTT
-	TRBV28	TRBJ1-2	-	CAISRAGSRSLGYTF	TGTGCCATCAGCCGGGCCGGCAGCCGGTCCTTGGGCTACACCTTC
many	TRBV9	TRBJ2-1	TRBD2	CASSVGNSGGGEQFF	TGTGCCAGCAGCGTAGGTAATAGCGGGGGGGGAGAGCAGTTCTTC
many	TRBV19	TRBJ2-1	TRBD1	CASSTGGTGGNEQFF	TGTGCCAGTAGTACCGGGGGGACAGGGGGCAATGAGCAGTTCTTC
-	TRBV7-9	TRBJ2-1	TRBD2	CASRIVNSGRIDEQFF	TGTGCCAGCAGAATAGTCAATAGCGGGAGGATTGATGAGCAGTTCTTC
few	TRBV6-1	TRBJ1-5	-	CASSLGTPSNQPQHF	TGTGCCAGCAGTCTCGGGACACCAAGCAATCAGCCCCAGCATTTT
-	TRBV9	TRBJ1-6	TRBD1	CASSPRDRVRSPLHF	TGTGCCAGCAGCCCTAGGGACAGGGTACGCTCACCCCTCCACTTT
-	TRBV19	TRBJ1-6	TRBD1	CAARGTGANSPLHF	TGTGCCGCACGCGGGACAGGGGCTAATTCACCCCTCCACTTT
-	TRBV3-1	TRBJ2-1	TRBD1	CASSFMGTGVGGEQFF	TGTGCCAGCAGCTTCATGGGGACAGGGGTTGGTGGTGAGCAGTTCTTC
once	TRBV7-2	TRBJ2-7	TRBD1	CASSRDRGHREQYF	TGTGCCAGCAGCAGGGACAGGGGGCATCGAGAGCAGTACTTC
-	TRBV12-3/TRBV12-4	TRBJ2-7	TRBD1	CASSLWQGASEQYF	TGTGCCAGCAGTTTATGGCAGGGGGCGTCCGAGCAGTACTTC
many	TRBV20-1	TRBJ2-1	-	CSARAKGLVGEQLFF	TGCAGTGCTAGAGCTAAGGGGCTCGTTGGAGAACAGCTGTTCTTC
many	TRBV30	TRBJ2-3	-	CAWISGGGDTQYF	TGTGCCTGGATTTCCGGGGGCGGAGATACGCAGTATTTT
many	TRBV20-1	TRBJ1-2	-	CSTIHGVDYGYTF	TGCAGTACCATCCACGGGGTCGACTATGGCTACACCTTC
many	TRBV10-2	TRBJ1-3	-	CASSESLAHSGNTIYF	TGCGCCAGCAGTGAATCTCTGGCTCACTCTGGAAACACCATATATTTT
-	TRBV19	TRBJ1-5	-	CASSVIGSSNQPQHF	TGTGCCAGTAGTGTGATCGGGAGCAGCAATCAGCCCCAGCATTTT
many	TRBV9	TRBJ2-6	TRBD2	CASSPGGRSSGANVLTF	TGTGCCAGCAGCCCGGGAGGTAGGTCTTCTGGGGCCAACGTCCTGACTTTC
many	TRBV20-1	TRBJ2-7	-	CSARDWGAATGLSYEQYF	TGCAGTGCTAGAGATTGGGGGGCGGCGACAGGGCTTTCCTACGAGCAGTACTTC
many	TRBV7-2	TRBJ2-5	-	CASRTDRLKETQYF	TGTGCCAGCAGAACTGACAGGCTCAAAGAGACCCAGTACTTC
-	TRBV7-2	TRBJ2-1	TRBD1	CASSFLDRGSYNEQFF	TGTGCCAGCAGCTTCCTGGACAGGGGCTCCTACAATGAGCAGTTCTTC
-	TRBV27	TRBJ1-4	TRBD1	CASSLAGQGGEKLFF	TGTGCCAGCAGTTTGGCGGGACAGGGGGGTGAAAAACTGTTTTTT
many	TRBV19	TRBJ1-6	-	CASSGARGTRNSPLHF	TGTGCCAGTAGTGGTGCTAGGGGGACCCGGAATTCACCCCTCCACTTT
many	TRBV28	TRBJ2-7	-	CASKGPLYEQYF	TGTGCCAGCAAAGGACCACTCTACGAGCAGTACTTC
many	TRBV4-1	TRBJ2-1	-	CASSKAPPGSTSYNEQFF	TGCGCCAGCAGCAAAGCCCCCCCAGGATCTACCTCCTACAATGAGCAGTTCTTC
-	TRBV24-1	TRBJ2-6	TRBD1	CATSEGPGTGVSGANVLTF	TGTGCCACCAGTGAGGGTCCCGGGACAGGGGTGAGCGGGGCCAACGTCCTGACTTTC
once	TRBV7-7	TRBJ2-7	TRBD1	CARGLGTGASYEQYF	TGTGCTAGAGGCCTGGGGACAGGCGCTTCCTACGAGCAGTACTTC
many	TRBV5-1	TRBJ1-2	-	CASRGTLNYGYTF	TGCGCCAGCAGGGGGACATTAAACTATGGCTACACCTTC
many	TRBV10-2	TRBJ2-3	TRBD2	CASSDDAGVDTQYF	TGCGCCAGCAGTGATGACGCGGGAGTGGATACGCAGTATTTT
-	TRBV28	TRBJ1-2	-	CASSLSYGSKGYTF	TGTGCCAGCAGTTTATCTTATGGGAGTAAAGGCTACACCTTC
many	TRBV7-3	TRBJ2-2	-	CASSLNTGELFF	TGTGCCAGCAGCTTGAACACCGGGGAGCTGTTTTTT
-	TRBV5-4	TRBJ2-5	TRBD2	CASSTGTSGRAETQYF	TGTGCCAGCAGCACCGGGACTAGCGGGAGGGCCGAGACCCAGTACTTC
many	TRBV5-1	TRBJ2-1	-	CASRLGGTSRNEQFF	TGCGCCAGCCGGCTTGGCGGGACCAGCAGGAATGAGCAGTTCTTC
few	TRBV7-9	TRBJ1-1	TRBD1	CASSLGRGRTEAFF	TGTGCCAGCAGCTTAGGGAGGGGGCGGACTGAAGCTTTCTTT
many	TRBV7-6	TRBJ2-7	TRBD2	CASSWAPNGEGEQYF	TGTGCCAGCAGCTGGGCGCCGAACGGGGAGGGCGAGCAGTACTTC
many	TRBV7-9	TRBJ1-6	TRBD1	CASSYGTGANSPLHF	TGTGCCAGCAGCTACGGGACAGGGGCGAATTCACCCCTCCACTTT
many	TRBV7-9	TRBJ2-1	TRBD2	CASSSTGGGVEQFF	TGTGCCAGCAGCTCTACGGGGGGAGGGGTTGAGCAGTTCTTC
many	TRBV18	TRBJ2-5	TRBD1	CASSSRGGGETQYF	TGTGCCAGCTCGTCAAGAGGGGGCGGGGAGACCCAGTACTTC
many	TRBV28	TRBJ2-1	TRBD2	CASSQTSGPYNEQFF	TGTGCCAGCAGTCAGACTAGCGGTCCCTACAATGAGCAGTTCTTC
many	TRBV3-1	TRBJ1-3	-	CASSQDRYTIYF	TGTGCCAGCAGCCAAGATAGATACACCATATATTTT